This T cell receptor beta chain is from a study of early T cells in non-severe SARS-CoV-2 infection. The table lists this clonotype with many counts. TCRdb ran MiXCR on the 5' RACE reads and lists one entry per CDR3 protein. The sample has more than 50,000 distinct CDR3 sequences, 9.1% seen once. Sequenced sample: whole blood. The clonotype was recovered from an adult who was a healthcare worker with PCR-confirmed SARS-CoV-2 infection or an uninfected control (not recorded which).

The CDR3 region has the DNA TGCAGTGCTAGTCCAGGGGGCAACGAGCAGTACTTC. It translates to CSASPGGNEQYF. V and J are TRBV20-1 and TRBJ2-7; TRBD1 aligns across 8 bases. The CDR3 runs to 12 residues. Germline lookup yields CDR1 DFQATT and CDR2 SNEGSKA (reference sequence). The V gene end was trimmed by 3 bases and the J gene end by 5 bases; junction bases not matched to a gene: 3.